These T cell receptor beta chains were read from a single sample in a study of PD-1 blockade in classical Hodgkin lymphoma. Assay used: immunoSEQ multiplex PCR; TCRdb lists only in-frame clones, some missing. Of approximately 79,000 clones in the sample, about 93% are singletons; the top ten hold under 3%. Sequencing used peripheral blood mononuclear cells (PBMCs), obtained before the second cycle of nivolumab. The receptors here all came from a human donor with classical Hodgkin lymphoma. Both conserved end residues are part of each CDR3. Each record gives: J gene, V gene, D gene, clone size, CDR3 protein, CDR3 DNA. D genes are given only for firm matches. Size values are once, few and many counts, or a class for expanded clones, and some rows have none.

TRBJ1-5	TRBV28	TRBD1	.	CASSSRQGRRPQHF	TGTGCCAGCAGTTCCCGACAGGGAAGACGGCCCCAGCATTTT
TRBJ2-7	TRBV9	.	.	CASSVDSYEQYF	TGTGCCAGCAGCGTAGACAGCTACGAGCAGTACTTC
TRBJ2-2	TRBV6-7	TRBD2	.	CASSLYGTRNTGELFF	TGTGCCAGCAGTTTGTACGGGACTAGAAACACCGGGGAGCTGTTTTTT
TRBJ1-3	TRBV7-6	.	.	CASSLGPDVGNTIYF	TGTGCCAGCAGTTTGGGGCCGGACGTAGGAAACACCATATATTTT
TRBJ1-1	TRBV4-1	TRBD1	once	CASSQGTGGRGMNTEAFF	TGCGCCAGCAGCCAGGGGACAGGGGGCAGAGGGATGAACACTGAAGCTTTCTTT
TRBJ2-7	TRBV5-1	.	once	CASSPHTTYEQYF	TGCGCCAGCAGCCCACATACTACGTACGAGCAGTACTTC
TRBJ2-7	TRBV27	.	once	CASKEGRHRSYEQYF	TGTGCCAGCAAGGAGGGCAGACATCGCTCCTACGAGCAGTACTTC
TRBJ1-3	TRBV29-1	.	.	CSAMQGNTIYF	TGCAGCGCCATGCAAGGAAACACCATATATTTT
TRBJ2-2	TRBV5-6	.	.	CASSLTRGDTGELFF	TGTGCCAGCAGCTTGACCAGGGGAGACACCGGGGAGCTGTTTTTT
TRBJ2-1	TRBV27	.	once	CASSLEPGITNEQFF	TGTGCCAGCAGTTTAGAGCCCGGGATAACAAATGAGCAGTTCTTC
TRBJ2-3	TRBV5-1	TRBD2	.	CASSLVPLADHGDTQYF	TGCGCCAGCAGCTTGGTGCCCCTAGCGGACCATGGGGATACGCAGTATTTT